The source of this T cell receptor (beta chain) is a study of blood T cell repertoires in COVID-19. In the study overall: The study drew acute and convalescent COVID-19 samples from the United States, Italy and Spain. T cells, B-cell-depleted T cells, or PBMCs supplied cDNA or gDNA.

As originally analysed: Counts of nucleated cells, estimated from reference gene primer amplification, were obtained. Clones were read by immunoSEQ multiplex PCR, and TCRdb kept only the in-frame ones, dropping some. V and J calls and clone size are given by that table; D and trimming were obtained from the DNA. There are 90,000 to 120,000 clones in the sample; approximately 89% occur only once, and 6.8% lies in the top ten. CDR1 and CDR2 from the germline V gene are LNHDA and SQIVND (reference sequence). Trimming took off 7 bases at V and 2 bases at J, with 12 bases between the two ends. The CDR3 length is 14 residues. This clone has a single count.

The sequence came from a man aged 50 to 59 with active or convalescent COVID-19. V is TRBV19 and J is TRBJ2-1; D is undetermined. Sequenced: peripheral blood. CDR3 amino acids: CASTGSYPYNEQFF. The CDR3 DNA is TGTGCCAGTACCGGGTCCTATCCCTACAATGAGCAGTTCTTC.